The sequence of this T cell receptor (beta chain) was determined in a study of beta chain features in type 1 diabetes. Isolated RNA was reverse transcribed in full, so expressed TCRB transcripts were sequenced. Data came from immunoSEQ multiplex PCR; TCRdb stores just in-frame clones and leaves some out. The sample has 900,000 or so clones, roughly 16% seen once. CDR3 size: 16 residues. The germline CDR1 and CDR2 sequences are SGHTA and FQGNSA. V trimming: 5 bases; J trimming: 4 bases; junction bases outside the gene matches: 11. Study results and limitations: TCRB CDR3s from Type 1 diabetes patients were moderately but significantly shorter in all four CD4+ subsets. Unsettled here was the matter of whether HLA type influences TCRB rearrangement.

This clone was observed a handful of times. Its antigen is unidentified. This sequence originates from a woman between 18 and 30 years old in good health. The sequencing sample was made of naive CD4+ T cells from blood. The rearrangement links TRBV7-2 to TRBJ2-1, with 7 bases matching TRBD2. CDR3 bases: TGTGCCAGCAGCCCCCGGAGGCTAGCGGTATACAATGAGCAGTTCTTC. Its protein product is CASSPRRLAVYNEQFF.